The entry below describes one T cell receptor (beta chain). This sample is part of a study of blood T cell repertoires in COVID-19. The CDR3 has 16 amino acids. Germline lookup yields CDR1 SGHVS and CDR2 FQNEAQ. V lost 5 bases and J lost 4; bases outside the gene matches: 9. Only in-frame clones appear in the TCRdb table, and some are missing; sequencing was by immunoSEQ multiplex PCR. The table has about 280,000 clones, 75% to 90% seen once; the top ten hold about 2.5%. The material sequenced was PBMCs or T cells enriched from blood (not recorded which). V usage is TRBV7-8 and J usage is TRBJ1-3; 9 bases are shared with TRBD1. The sequence came from a woman between 50 and 59 years old who had recovered from COVID-19. DNA of the CDR3: TGTGCCAGCAGCCTATTCGGGACAGGGCCCGGAAACACCATATATTTT. Residues: CASSLFGTGPGNTIYF.